Listed here is a single TCR beta chain. This specimen comes from a study of control samples from healthy donors and cancer patients. Sequencing used immunoSEQ multiplex PCR; TCRdb keeps in-frame clones, though not all of them. Of 25,000 to 30,000 clones detected, approximately 87% appear once; the ten largest clones hold about 1.5%. The length of the CDR3 is 15 residues. V was pared by 4 bases and J by 3 bases, with 12 bases between. The germline gives CDR1 LNHDA, CDR2 SQIVND (reference sequence). Sample: PBMCs. This chain joins TRBV19 and TRBJ2-2, with no clear D. The clonotype was recovered from a woman in her forties with lung cancer. This CDR3 reads CASSTHPAYTGELFF. CDR3 sequence (DNA): TGTGCCAGTAGTACTCACCCGGCCTACACCGGGGAGCTGTTTTTT.